A selection of T cell receptor beta chains follows, all from one sample in a study of cytomegalovirus exposure and HLA in healthy donors. Sequenced by immunoSEQ multiplex PCR; TCRdb stores in-frame clones only, minus some. The profile covers more than 80,000 clones, with roughly four fifths appearing a single time and 2.5% to 3.5% taken by the ten largest. Sequenced: PBMCs. The source is a male donor in good health and CMV-seropositive. Both conserved end residues are part of each CDR3. The D gene is left open where the match is weak. Size values are once, few and many counts, or a class for expanded clones, and some rows have none.

J gene,clone size,CDR3 length,D gene,V gene,CDR3 DNA,CDR3 protein
TRBJ1-2,few,18,TRBD1,TRBV5-6,TGTGCCAGCAGCTTCCCATCCCTACAGGGGGGCCGGGGCTATGGCTACACCTTC,CASSFPSLQGGRGYGYTF
TRBJ2-7,-,14,TRBD1,TRBV6-1,TGTGCCAGCAGCGCGGGACAGGGAATCTACGAGCAGTACTTC,CASSAGQGIYEQYF
TRBJ1-2,-,14,TRBD1,TRBV4-3,TGCGCCAGCAGCCAAGAACAGGGGGCTGGAGGCTACACCTTC,CASSQEQGAGGYTF
TRBJ2-1,-,15,TRBD1,TRBV5-4,TGTGCCAGCAGCCCGACAGGGGACGGCTACAATGAGCAGTTCTTC,CASSPTGDGYNEQFF
TRBJ2-7,-,16,TRBD2,TRBV11-2,TGTGCCAGCAGCTTAGTCTTGCTAGCGGGCTCCTACGAGCAGTACTTC,CASSLVLLAGSYEQYF
TRBJ2-7,-,14,TRBD1,TRBV29-1,TGCAGCGCCGGGGGGGGACAGGGGGCCGACGAGCAGTACTTC,CSAGGGQGADEQYF
TRBJ2-1,-,14,-,TRBV5-1,TGCGCCAGCAGCGTTACAGGAGTCTACAATGAGCAGTTCTTC,CASSVTGVYNEQFF
TRBJ1-1,few,14,TRBD1,TRBV4-3,TGCGCCAGCAGCCTAGAGACAGGGAGCACTGAAGCTTTCTTT,CASSLETGSTEAFF
TRBJ2-7,-,15,-,TRBV5-1,TGCGCCAGCAGCTTGGACCCGGGGAATATCTACGAGCAGTACTTC,CASSLDPGNIYEQYF
TRBJ2-7,few,17,TRBD2,TRBV7-2,TGTGCCAGCAGCTTAATGGCTAGCGGGGTCAGCTCCTACGAGCAGTACTTC,CASSLMASGVSSYEQYF
TRBJ2-7,-,15,TRBD1,TRBV5-6,TGTGCCAGCAGCCCAGACAGGGTGGGCTCCTACGAGCAGTACTTC,CASSPDRVGSYEQYF
TRBJ2-1,-,16,TRBD2,TRBV25-1,TGTGCCAGCAGTTCCCGGGGACTAAGGACCTACAATGAGCAGTTCTTC,CASSSRGLRTYNEQFF
TRBJ1-4,-,13,-,TRBV29-1,TGCAGCGTCCGCCCTTCCGGAGCTGAAAAACTGTTTTTT,CSVRPSGAEKLFF
TRBJ2-6,-,14,TRBD1,TRBV5-1,TGCGCCAGCAGCCCCGAAGACAGGGCCAACGTCCTGCCTTTC,CASSPEDRANVLPF